A single sample is the source of the 6 T cell receptor beta chains below, sequenced in a study of vaccination and CD4 T cells after COVID-19. The Oncomine TCR Beta short-read assay generated sequence data from the DNA of cultured CD4+ T cells. One entry per CDR3 protein results from TCRdb running MiXCR on the PCR reads. The repertoire consists of around 19,000 distinct CDR3 sequences, with roughly 40% occurring once and the leading ten covering approximately 17%. The treatment was: approximately nine-day PBMC culture with coronavirus spike peptide pools or control peptides (ViraFEST assay). These receptors' targets are unknown. This specimen consisted of CD4+ T cells from blood, cultured in vitro, obtained before SARS-CoV-2 vaccination. The receptors were sampled from a human donor who received a COVID-19 vaccine.

The V call is TRBV19, the J call TRBJ1-1, with D tentatively TRBD1 (5 bases). The germline V gene has CDR1 LNHDA and CDR2 SQIVND (reference sequence). V lost 7 bases to trimming and J lost 7 bases, with 25 bases between them. The CDR3 spans 16 residues. CDR3 amino acids: CASTPTGRITLVEAFF. In DNA, the CDR3 is TGTGCCAGTACCCCCACGGGGCGAATAACACTGGTTGAAGCTTTCTTT. The whole variable domain, filled in from reference TRBV19 and TRBJ1-1, reads DGGITQSPKYLFRKEGQNVTLSCEQNLNHDAMYWYRQDPGQGLRLIYYSQIVNDFQKGDIAEGYSVSREKKESFPLTVTSAQKNPTAFYLCASTPTGRITLVEAFFGQGTRLTVV.

The J gene is TRBJ1-2, the V gene TRBV15; D is unclear. Trimming removed 1 base from V and 2 bases from J, with 8 bases in between. CDR3 length: 14 amino acids. The germline V gene has CDR1 LNHNV and CDR2 YYDKDF (reference sequence). CDR3 in DNA: TGTGCCACCAGCAGAGTTAGGGAGAACTATGGCTACACCTTC. It translates to CATSRVRENYGYTF.

A few counts support this clonotype. The V gene is TRBV2, the J gene TRBJ2-3; the D is unclear. Germline lookup yields CDR1 SNHLY and CDR2 FYNNEI. V gave up 7 bases and J gave up 0 bases, with 11 bases separating them. This CDR3 is built from 14 residues. The CDR3 protein is CASNPVGSTDTQYF. CDR3 in DNA: TGTGCCAGCAACCCCGTCGGGAGCACAGATACGCAGTATTTT.

By sample fraction, this clonotype is medium-sized (0.01 to 0.1%). The chain combines TRBV20-1 with TRBJ2-5; TRBD2 aligns across 12 bases. The CDR3 is 14 residues long. The V gene's germline CDR1 is DFQATT and CDR2 SNEGSKA (reference sequence). V lost 4 bases to trimming and J lost 5 bases; unmatched junction nucleotides: 5. CDR3 bases: TGCAGTGCTATCCGACTAGCGGGGGTTGAGACCCAGTACTTC. Translating it yields CSAIRLAGVETQYF.

This chain uses TRBV12-3 or TRBV12-4 with TRBJ1-1; D is undetermined. The CDR3 spans 13 residues. V lost 6 bases and J lost 4, with 12 bases in between. For the CDR3, the DNA is TGTGCCAGCAGGCGGGGTGTAGGCACTGAAGCTTTCTTT. Translated, it gives CASRRGVGTEAFF.

The chain is built from TRBV6-1 and TRBJ2-6; weak D call: TRBD1 (6 bases). CDR3 length equals 16 residues. Germline V CDR1 and CDR2: MNHNS, SASEGT. The V end was cut by 7 bases, the J end by 0 bases, with 13 bases between. In DNA, the CDR3 is TGTGCCAGCACTCCGCTAGGGGGCTCTGGGGCCAACGTCCTGACTTTC. Amino acid sequence: CASTPLGGSGANVLTF.